The 2 T cell receptor beta chains below were found in one sample sequenced in a study of blood T cell repertoires in COVID-19. The protocol was immunoSEQ multiplex PCR, while the TCRdb copy is restricted to in-frame clones and leaves out a portion. The sample contains about 170,000 clones, around 85% of which appear only once. The source material was peripheral blood. These receptors came from a human donor with acute or convalescent COVID-19. The donor label of this sample is uncertain.

This clone was detected only a few times. The V call is TRBV7-2, the J call TRBJ1-3; D is unresolved. The CDR3 spans 17 residues. Germline loops: CDR1 SGHTA, CDR2 FQGNSA. The V and J ends lost 5 bases and 4 bases respectively, with 21 bases between them. In DNA, the CDR3 is TGTGCCAGCAGCGAGCGCGTTTCGGGGTTCGGAGGAAACACCATATATTTT. Translation gives CASSERVSGFGGNTIYF.

This clone has only a few counts. The same CDR3 is also encoded by other DNA sequences in this sample. The V gene is TRBV6-2 or TRBV6-3, the J gene TRBJ1-2, with D perhaps TRBD1 (5 bases). Trimming removed 6 bases from V and 2 bases from J, with 10 bases in between. Germline values: CDR1 MNHEY, CDR2 SVGEGT. The CDR3 spans 13 residues. In nucleotides, the CDR3 is TGTGCCAGCAGCTCCGACAGCAACTATGGCTACACCTTC. This gives the protein CASSSDSNYGYTF.